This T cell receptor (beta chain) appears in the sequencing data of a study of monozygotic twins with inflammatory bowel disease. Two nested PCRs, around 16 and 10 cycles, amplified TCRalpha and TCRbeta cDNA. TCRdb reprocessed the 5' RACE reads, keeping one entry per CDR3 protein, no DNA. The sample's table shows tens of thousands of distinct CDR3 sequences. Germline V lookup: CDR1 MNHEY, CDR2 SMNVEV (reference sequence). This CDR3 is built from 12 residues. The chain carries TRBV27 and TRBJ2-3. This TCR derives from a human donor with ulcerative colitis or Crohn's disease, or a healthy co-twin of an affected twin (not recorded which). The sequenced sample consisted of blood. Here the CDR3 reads CASTDRTDTQYF.